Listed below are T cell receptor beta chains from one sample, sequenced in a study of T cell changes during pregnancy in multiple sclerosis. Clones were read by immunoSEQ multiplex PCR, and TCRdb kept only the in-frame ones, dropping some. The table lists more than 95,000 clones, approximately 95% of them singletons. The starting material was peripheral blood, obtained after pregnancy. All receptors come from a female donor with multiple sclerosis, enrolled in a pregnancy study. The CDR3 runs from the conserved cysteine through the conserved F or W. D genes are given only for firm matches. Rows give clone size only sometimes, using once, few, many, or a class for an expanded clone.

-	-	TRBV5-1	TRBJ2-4	CASSLELGEGNIQYF	TGCGCCAGCAGCTTGGAATTAGGAGAGGGAAACATTCAGTACTTC
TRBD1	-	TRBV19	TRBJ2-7	CASSIGQGAREQYF	TGTGCCAGTAGTATCGGACAGGGGGCTCGGGAGCAGTACTTC
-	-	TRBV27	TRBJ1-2	CASSLTGAPNYGYTF	TGTGCCAGCAGTTTAACAGGAGCCCCTAACTATGGCTACACCTTC
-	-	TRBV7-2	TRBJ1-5	CASSPSRWTKDSNQPQHF	TGTGCCAGCAGCCCGAGTAGGTGGACAAAAGATAGCAATCAGCCCCAGCATTTT
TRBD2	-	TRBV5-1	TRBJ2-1	CASSWTSGYNEQFF	TGCGCCAGCAGCTGGACTAGCGGTTACAATGAGCAGTTCTTC
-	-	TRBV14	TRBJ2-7	CASSLVQGSEQYF	TGTGCCAGCAGCCTGGTACAGGGAAGCGAGCAGTACTTC
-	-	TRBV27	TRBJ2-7	CASRGLSSYEQYF	TGTGCCAGCAGAGGACTAAGCTCCTACGAGCAGTACTTC
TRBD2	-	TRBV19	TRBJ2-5	CASRISGRGETQYF	TGTGCCAGTAGAATTAGCGGGAGAGGGGAGACCCAGTACTTC
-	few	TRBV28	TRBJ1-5	CASWRADPSRQHF	TGTGCCAGCTGGCGGGCAGACCCCTCGCGCCAGCATTTT
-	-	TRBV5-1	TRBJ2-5	CASSLGLAGETQYF	TGCGCCAGCAGCTTGGGGCTAGCTGGAGAGACCCAGTACTTC
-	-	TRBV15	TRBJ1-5	CATSRDRGLQPQHF	TGTGCCACCAGCAGAGATAGGGGTCTTCAGCCCCAGCATTTT
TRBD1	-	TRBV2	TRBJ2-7	CASTGTVSYEQYF	TGTGCCAGCACGGGGACAGTTTCCTACGAGCAGTACTTC
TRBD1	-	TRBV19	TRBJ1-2	CASTPWDRGSGYTF	TGTGCCAGTACCCCATGGGACAGGGGGAGCGGCTACACCTTC
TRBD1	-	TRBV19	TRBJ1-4	CASSTSSQGATNEKLFF	TGTGCCAGTAGTACAAGTTCGCAGGGGGCAACTAATGAAAAACTGTTTTTT
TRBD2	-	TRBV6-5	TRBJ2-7	CASSYSRTRGYYEQYF	TGTGCCAGCAGTTACAGCCGGACTAGGGGATACTACGAGCAGTACTTC
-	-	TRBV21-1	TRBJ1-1	CASSKYQGQGWYRGNTEAFF	TGTGCCAGCAGCAAATATCAAGGACAGGGATGGTATAGGGGAAACACTGAAGCTTTCTTT
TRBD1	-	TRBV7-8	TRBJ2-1	CASSWGQGYNEQFF	TGTGCCAGCAGCTGGGGACAGGGTTACAATGAGCAGTTCTTC